Following are 30 T cell receptor beta chains from one sample sequenced in a study of control samples from healthy donors and cancer patients. The assay was immunoSEQ multiplex PCR, and TCRdb's table has in-frame clones only and misses some. Of 120,000 or so clones in the sample, roughly 90% were seen once. The specimen was blood. These receptor sequences come from a man aged 18 to 30 in good health.

The chain links TRBV7-9 to TRBJ1-1, with 7 bases fitting TRBD1. The CDR3 length is 13 residues. Germline lookup yields CDR1 SEHNR and CDR2 FQNEAQ (reference sequence). V lost 5 bases and J lost 4; bases outside the gene matches: 4. The CDR3: CASSETGSTEAFF. CDR3 coding DNA: TGTGCCAGCAGCGAGACAGGGAGCACTGAAGCTTTCTTT.

V and J are TRBV2 and TRBJ2-3; 11 bases match TRBD2. In germline, CDR1 is SNHLY, CDR2 FYNNEI. The junction had 9 bases not matched to a gene; V was cut back by 4 bases and J by 0 bases. This CDR3 comprises 18 residues. The CDR3 protein is CASSGRLAGGESTDTQYF. The CDR3 nucleotides read TGTGCCAGCAGTGGCCGGCTAGCGGGGGGTGAGAGCACAGATACGCAGTATTTT.

The chain has TRBV3-1 (or the pseudogene TRBV3-2) and TRBJ2-5; D is ambiguous. The end of the DNA is better explained by TRBJ2-7, so the J call may be wrong. CDR1 and CDR2 from the germline V gene are LGHDT and YNNKEL (reference sequence). The CDR3 is made up of 13 amino acids. This CDR3 reads CASSQLPSYEQYF. CDR3 nucleotides: TGTGCCAGCAGCCAGCTCCCCTCCTACGAGCAGTACTTC.

The chain couples TRBV11-2 to TRBJ1-2; D is perhaps TRBD1 (6 bases). The CDR3 has 11 residues. The germline V gene has CDR1 SGHAT and CDR2 FQNNGV. V lost 5 bases to trimming and J lost 7 bases, with 8 bases between them. CDR3 amino acids: CASSRGAGYTF. In DNA, the CDR3 is TGTGCCAGCAGCCGGGGGGCTGGCTACACCTTC.

As concerns this clone: This same CDR3 is encoded by further DNA sequences in the sample. This chain uses TRBV18 with TRBJ1-4; D possibly corresponds to TRBD1 (6 bases). Germline CDR1 and CDR2: KGHSH and LQKENI. Trimming took 3 bases from V and 5 from J, leaving 10 bases between them. CDR3 length equals 14 residues. The CDR3 nucleotides read TGTGCCAGCTCACCTGGGCAGGGGAATGAAAAACTGTTTTTT. Its translation: CASSPGQGNEKLFF.

V usage is TRBV27 and J usage is TRBJ2-7, with 9 nucleotides matching TRBD2. The CDR3 totals 15 residues. V lost 1 base, J lost 6 bases, and 7 bases stayed unmatched. Germline lookup yields CDR1 MNHEY and CDR2 SMNVEV (reference sequence). The CDR3 loop is CASSLLAGGPAEQYF. The DNA for the CDR3 is TGTGCCAGCAGTTTATTGGCGGGGGGGCCGGCCGAGCAGTACTTC.

The chain combines TRBV3-1 (or the pseudogene TRBV3-2) with TRBJ1-6; perhaps TRBD1 as D (6 bases). The CDR3 is 15 amino acids. Trimming left V 0 bases short and J 14 bases short, with 17 bases between. Germline V lookup: CDR1 LGHDT, CDR2 YNNKEL (reference sequence). The CDR3 bases are TGTGCCAGCAGCCAAGATCTAGGGGGGACCGGGTCCCTCCACTTT. Amino acid sequence: CASSQDLGGTGSLHF.

Concerning this clone itself: Other DNA sequences in the sample encode the same CDR3. The chain carries TRBV13 and TRBJ2-3; D perhaps matches TRBD1 (6 bases). Deletions cut 4 bases from V and 1 base from J, with 12 bases between. The CDR3 length is 15 residues. Germline V gene data show CDR1 as PRHDT and CDR2 as FYEKMQ (reference sequence). For the CDR3, the DNA is TGTGCCAGCAGCTACTCGACAGGTCGCACAGATACGCAGTATTTT. Translating gives CASSYSTGRTDTQYF.

This clone showed up just a few times. This chain joins TRBV2 and TRBJ1-5; no definite D call. V was shortened by 3 bases and J by 5 bases, with 11 bases between the two germline ends. This CDR3 is 14 amino acids long. Germline CDR1 is SNHLY and CDR2 is FYNNEI. CDR3 protein: CASSEGGFDQPQHF. The CDR3 bases are TGTGCCAGCAGTGAGGGTGGTTTCGATCAGCCCCAGCATTTT.

The chain recombines TRBV20-1 with TRBJ2-7; D is possibly TRBD1 or TRBD2 (6 bases each). CDR1 is DFQATT and CDR2 is SNEGSKA in the germline V gene (reference sequence). V was cut by 3 bases and J by 7 bases, with 19 bases left in between. The CDR3 spans 14 residues. The CDR3 region is CSASDGSGASEQYF. In nucleotides, the CDR3 is TGCAGTGCTAGTGATGGGTCGGGGGCCTCAGAGCAGTACTTC.

The CDR3 nucleotides read TGTGCCAGCAGCCAGGGGGATTCACCCCTCCACTTT. Encoded protein: CASSQGDSPLHF. The V call is TRBV3-1 (or the pseudogene TRBV3-2), the J call TRBJ1-6; maybe TRBD1 (5 bases). Germline-derived CDR1 and CDR2 are LGHDT and YNNKEL (reference sequence). The V gene lost 3 bases and the J gene lost 8 bases, with 5 bases spanning the gap. The CDR3 totals 12 residues.

The chain combines TRBV30 with TRBJ1-5, with unresolved D. Germline V gives CDR1 GTSNPN, CDR2 SVGIG (reference sequence). The CDR3 runs 15 residues. Trimming took off 2 bases at V and 6 bases at J, with 17 bases between the two ends. CDR3 sequence: CAWSNTGQQSQPQHF. Here the CDR3 DNA reads TGTGCCTGGAGTAACACCGGGCAGCAGAGTCAGCCCCAGCATTTT.

This clone was counted once. The chain links TRBV11-2 to TRBJ2-3; TRBD2 might be the D (5 bases). The germline gives CDR1 SGHAT, CDR2 FQNNGV. V was pared by 5 bases and J by 6 bases, with 15 bases between. This CDR3 is 14 amino acids long. The CDR3 bases are TGTGCCAGCAGCCCCCGTTGGAGGAGTGATACGCAGTATTTT. Its protein is CASSPRWRSDTQYF.

The chain combines TRBV27 with TRBJ2-7, with 10 bases identical to TRBD1. CDR3 size: 13 residues. V dropped 6 bases and J dropped 4; count of bases not matched to a gene: 3. Germline CDR1 and CDR2: MNHEY and SMNVEV (reference sequence). The CDR3: CASSPGQGYEQYF. CDR3 DNA: TGTGCCAGCAGCCCGGGACAGGGGTACGAGCAGTACTTC.

V and J are TRBV9 and TRBJ2-3, with 7 bases lining up with TRBD1. J gave up 2 bases and V 4 bases, and 10 bases lay outside the gene matches. The germline CDR1 and CDR2 sequences are SGDLS and YYNGEE. This CDR3 is 16 amino acids long. The CDR3, as DNA: TGTGCCAGCAGCCCCCGGACAGGATCTCTCACAGATACGCAGTATTTT. Protein: CASSPRTGSLTDTQYF.

The chain couples TRBV10-2 to TRBJ1-2, with 10 bases matching TRBD1. This CDR3 is 15 amino acids long. Germline CDR1 WSHSY, CDR2 SAAADI. V lost 4 bases and J lost 3; bases outside the gene matches: 5. CDR3 DNA sequence: TGCGCCAGCAGTGGACAGGGGGCGCCCCACTATGGCTACACCTTC. This translates into CASSGQGAPHYGYTF.

This clone has more than one count but fewer than ten. The chain has TRBV5-1 and TRBJ2-1, with D uncertain. CDR3 length: 18 residues. Germline V lookup: CDR1 SGHRS, CDR2 YFSETQ. Trimming took off 1 base at V and 0 bases at J, with 17 bases between the two ends. CDR3 DNA: TGCGCCAGCAGCTTGATCGGGTCGGGTCCGAGCTCCTACAATGAGCAGTTCTTC. Protein sequence: CASSLIGSGPSSYNEQFF.

This clone was recorded once. The chain couples TRBV28 to TRBJ1-4; D is uncertain. The CDR3 contains 12 residues. The V end was cut by 3 bases, the J end by 5 bases, with 4 bases between. In germline, CDR1 is MDHEN, CDR2 SYDVKM. CDR3 coding DNA: TGTGCCAGCAGTTTCCCCAATGAAAAACTGTTTTTT. Its translation is CASSFPNEKLFF.

The V call is TRBV18, the J call TRBJ2-7; 8 nucleotides match TRBD1. The CDR3 covers 13 residues. J was trimmed by 7 bases and V by 2 bases; bases with no gene match: 4. From germline, CDR1 is KGHSH and CDR2 LQKENI. This CDR3 is CASSPGTGEEQYF. In nucleotides, the CDR3 is TGTGCCAGCTCACCAGGGACAGGTGAAGAGCAGTACTTC.

The chain is built from TRBV14 and TRBJ2-5, with TRBD2 matching over 8 bases. CDR3 size: 15 residues. The germline CDR1 and CDR2 sequences are SGHDN and FVKESK. V shed 5 bases and J 2 bases; nucleotides not matched to a gene: 7. CDR3 DNA sequence: TGTGCCAGCAGCTCGCAGCGGGGGCTTCAAGAGACCCAGTACTTC. It is translated as CASSSQRGLQETQYF.

The J gene is TRBJ1-1, the V gene TRBV19; D ambiguous. The CDR3 is 16 residues long. Germline CDR1 and CDR2: LNHDA and SQIVND (reference sequence). With 4 bases removed from V and 1 base from J, the gap between germline ends came to 16 bases. CDR3 sequence: CASSTLTESANTEAFF. DNA for the CDR3: TGTGCCAGTAGTACCCTAACGGAGTCCGCGAACACTGAAGCTTTCTTT.

The chain carries TRBV6-5 and TRBJ2-7, with D maybe TRBD1 (5 bases). This CDR3 comprises 13 residues. V was pared by 0 bases and J by 5 bases, with 8 bases between. Germline V gene sequence: CDR1 MNHEY, CDR2 SVGAGI. The CDR3 sequence: CASSYSIGDEQYF. The DNA for the CDR3 is TGTGCCAGCAGTTACTCGATAGGGGACGAGCAGTACTTC.

The rearrangement joins TRBV6-5 to TRBJ1-5, with D tentatively TRBD1 (6 bases). From germline, CDR1 is MNHEY and CDR2 SVGAGI. The CDR3 has 13 amino acids. V was shortened by 5 bases and J by 4 bases, with 9 bases between the two germline ends. This chain's CDR3 is CASSPDRNQPQHF. CDR3 DNA sequence: TGTGCCAGCAGTCCCGACAGGAATCAGCCCCAGCATTTT.

This clone was recorded a few times. This chain joins TRBV6-5 and TRBJ2-4; D not certain. The CDR3 is 13 amino acids. V lost 0 bases and J 7 bases, leaving 7 bases between the germline ends. CDR1 and CDR2 from the germline V gene are MNHEY and SVGAGI. This chain's CDR3 is CASSYSVPNIQYF. The CDR3 DNA reads TGTGCCAGCAGTTACTCCGTCCCGAACATTCAGTACTTC.

This chain links TRBV9 with TRBJ2-7; D not resolved. V was trimmed by 5 bases and J by 5 bases, leaving 14 bases between them. This CDR3 has 13 residues. Germline V gene data show CDR1 as SGDLS and CDR2 as YYNGEE. CDR3 nucleotides: TGTGCCAGCAGTTCACCCTCAATTAACGAGCAGTACTTC. Its protein is CASSSPSINEQYF.

The CDR3 loop is CASSLWGGTGQPQHF. The CDR3 DNA reads TGTGCCAGCAGCCTCTGGGGAGGGACAGGGCAGCCCCAGCATTTT. This sequence joins TRBV4-2 and TRBJ1-5; 9 bases align to TRBD1. The V gene's germline CDR1 is LGHNA and CDR2 YNFKEQ. The V and J ends lost 4 bases and 7 bases, in that order; junction bases with no gene match: 8. The CDR3 spans 15 residues.

The chain links TRBV5-1 to TRBJ2-7, with D uncertain. Germline CDR1 reads SGHRS; CDR2 reads YFSETQ. This CDR3 contains 13 residues. Trimming cost V 1 base and J 5 bases, with 10 bases left between them. This CDR3 reads CASSLLPLDEQYF. For the CDR3, the DNA is TGCGCCAGCAGCTTGTTACCCCTAGACGAGCAGTACTTC. Drawing the rest from reference TRBV5-1 and TRBJ2-7, the complete variable domain is KAGVTQTPRYLIKTRGQQVTLSCSPISGHRSVSWYQQTPGQGLQFLFEYFSETQRNKGNFPGRFSGRQFSNSRSEMNVSTLELGDSALYLCASSLLPLDEQYFGPGTRLTVT.

This chain connects TRBV12-3 or TRBV12-4 to TRBJ1-2; 7 bases map to TRBD1. There are 11 residues in the CDR3. J was trimmed by 8 bases and V by 6 bases; bases with no gene match: 3. The CDR3 DNA reads TGTGCCAGCAGGGGACAGAAGGGCTACACCTTC. Residues: CASRGQKGYTF.

Here the CDR3 reads CASSVISNTGELFF. CDR3 bases: TGTGCCAGCAGCGTGATATCGAACACCGGGGAGCTGTTTTTT. The genes are TRBV9 and TRBJ2-2; D is uncertain. This CDR3 is built from 14 residues. Trimming left V 2 bases short and J 0 bases short, with 5 bases between. CDR1 and CDR2 (germline): SGDLS, YYNGEE. The full variable domain, completed using reference TRBV9 and TRBJ2-2, is DSGVTQTPKHLITATGQRVTLRCSPRSGDLSVYWYQQSLDQGLQFLIQYYNGEERAKGNILERFSAQQFPDLHSELNLSSLELGDSALYFCASSVISNTGELFFGEGSRLTVL.

The rearrangement links TRBV2 to TRBJ1-2; D perhaps matches TRBD1 (5 bases). The CDR3 is 15 residues long. V lost 2 bases and J lost 0, with 10 bases in between. Germline V gives CDR1 SNHLY, CDR2 FYNNEI. As DNA, the CDR3 is TGTGCCAGCAGTGAACAGGGCAGGGCTAACTATGGCTACACCTTC. This encodes CASSEQGRANYGYTF.